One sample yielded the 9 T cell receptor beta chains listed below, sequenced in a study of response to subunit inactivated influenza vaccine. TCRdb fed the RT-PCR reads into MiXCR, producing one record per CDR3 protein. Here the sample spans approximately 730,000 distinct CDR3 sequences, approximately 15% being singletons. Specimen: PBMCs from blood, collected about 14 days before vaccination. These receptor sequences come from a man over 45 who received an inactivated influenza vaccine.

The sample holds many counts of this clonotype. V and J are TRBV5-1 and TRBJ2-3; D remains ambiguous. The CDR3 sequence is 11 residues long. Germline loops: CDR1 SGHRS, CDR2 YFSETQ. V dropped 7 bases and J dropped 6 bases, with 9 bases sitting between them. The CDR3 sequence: CASGKGDTQYF. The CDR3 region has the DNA TGCGCCAGCGGGAAAGGGGATACGCAGTATTTT.

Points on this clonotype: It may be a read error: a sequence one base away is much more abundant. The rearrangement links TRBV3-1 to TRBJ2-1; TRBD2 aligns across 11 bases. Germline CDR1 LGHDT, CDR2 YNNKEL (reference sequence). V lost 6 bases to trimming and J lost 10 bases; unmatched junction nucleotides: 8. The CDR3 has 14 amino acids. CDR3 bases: TGTGCCAGCAGGCGGGATAGCGGGAGGGTCGAGCAGTTCTTC. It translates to CASRRDSGRVEQFF.

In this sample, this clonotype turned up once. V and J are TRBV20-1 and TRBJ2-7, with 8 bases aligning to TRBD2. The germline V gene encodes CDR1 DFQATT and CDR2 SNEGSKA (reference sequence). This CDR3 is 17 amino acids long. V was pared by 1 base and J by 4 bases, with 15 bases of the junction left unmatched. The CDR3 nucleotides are TGCAGTGCTAGAGTGGTATCCGGGACTAGATCGTTTTACGAGCAGTACTTC. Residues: CSARVVSGTRSFYEQYF.

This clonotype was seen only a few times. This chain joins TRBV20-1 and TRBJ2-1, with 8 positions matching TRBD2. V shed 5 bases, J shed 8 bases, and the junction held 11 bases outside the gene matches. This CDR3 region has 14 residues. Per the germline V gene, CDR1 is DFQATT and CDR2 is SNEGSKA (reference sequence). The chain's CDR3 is CSAHRLAGGYEQFF. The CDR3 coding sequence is TGCAGTGCTCATAGGCTAGCGGGTGGGTATGAGCAGTTCTTC.

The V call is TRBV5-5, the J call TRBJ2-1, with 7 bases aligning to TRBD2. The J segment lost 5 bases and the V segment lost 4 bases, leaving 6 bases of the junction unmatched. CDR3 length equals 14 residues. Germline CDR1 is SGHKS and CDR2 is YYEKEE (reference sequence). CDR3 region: CASSRRLADNEQFF. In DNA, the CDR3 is TGTGCCAGCAGCCGCCGCCTAGCGGACAATGAGCAGTTCTTC. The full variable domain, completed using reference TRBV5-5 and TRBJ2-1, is DAGVTQSPTHLIKTRGQQVTLRCSPISGHKSVSWYQQVLGQGPQFIFQYYEKEERGRGNFPDRFSARQFPNYSSELNVNALLLGDSALYLCASSRRLADNEQFFGPGTRLTVL.

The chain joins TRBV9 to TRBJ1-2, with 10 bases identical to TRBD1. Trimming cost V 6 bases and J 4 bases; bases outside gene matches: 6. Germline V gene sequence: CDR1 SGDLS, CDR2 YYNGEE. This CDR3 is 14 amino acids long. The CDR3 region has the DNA TGTGCCAGCAACATCGGGACAGGGGTCTATGGCTACACCTTC. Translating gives CASNIGTGVYGYTF.

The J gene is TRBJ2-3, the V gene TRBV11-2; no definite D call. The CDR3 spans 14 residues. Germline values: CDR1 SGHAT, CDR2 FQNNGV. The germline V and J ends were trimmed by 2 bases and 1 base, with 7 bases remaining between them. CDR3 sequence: CASSLQTRTDTQYF. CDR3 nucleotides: TGTGCCAGCAGCTTACAGACACGCACAGATACGCAGTATTTT.

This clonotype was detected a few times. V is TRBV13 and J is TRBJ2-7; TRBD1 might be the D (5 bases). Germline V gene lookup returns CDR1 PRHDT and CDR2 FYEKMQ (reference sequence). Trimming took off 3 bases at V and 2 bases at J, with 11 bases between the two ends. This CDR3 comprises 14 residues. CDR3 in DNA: TGTGCCAGCAGCTTGAAACAGGACCCCTACGAGCAGTACTTC. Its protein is CASSLKQDPYEQYF.

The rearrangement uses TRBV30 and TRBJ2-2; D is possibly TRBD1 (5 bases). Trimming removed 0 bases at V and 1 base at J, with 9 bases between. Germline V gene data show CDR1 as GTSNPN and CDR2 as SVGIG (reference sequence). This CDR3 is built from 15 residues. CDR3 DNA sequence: TGTGCCTGGAGTGTACTGGGGCAGAACACCGGGGAGCTGTTTTTT. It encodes CAWSVLGQNTGELFF.